The 10 T cell receptor beta chains presented below share a single source sample, sequenced in a study of shared clonotypes between healthy human individuals (dated by TCRdb to the early 2020s). The library was made by the immunoSEQ multiplex PCR assay. Sourced from immuneACCESS, this table was stored by TCRdb with only in-frame sequences that have V and J called. A share of the clones is absent; for the studies checked, an unresolved V gene accounts for under half, and the remainder has no known explanation. Present in this sample are approximately 2,300,000 clones, approximately 90% of which were seen just once. The top ten hold about 0.41% of the sample. Sequencing was carried out using naive CD4+ T cells from PBMCs. According to the study, the label for this sample's cell subset or site signals: CD45RA+ positively selected. The receptor set was obtained from a young man in good health. Some clones in this sample may be carry-over from other donors' samples.

The chain uses TRBV7-6 and TRBJ2-3; D is unresolved. In germline, CDR1 is SGHVS, CDR2 FNYEAQ. V dropped 1 base and J dropped 3 bases, with 8 bases sitting between them. This CDR3 has 14 residues. CDR3 sequence (DNA): TGTGCCAGCAGCTTAGAGCAGCGAACAGATACGCAGTATTTT. Its protein product is CASSLEQRTDTQYF. Full variable domain (remainder filled in from reference TRBV7-6 and TRBJ2-3): GAGVSQSPRYKVTKRGQDVALRCDPISGHVSLYWYRQALGQGPEFLTYFNYEAQQDKSGLPNDRFSAERPEGSISTLTIQRTEQRDSAMYRCASSLEQRTDTQYFGPGTRLTVL.

The J gene is TRBJ2-3, the V gene TRBV9; D unclear. CDR3 length: 15 residues. Germline values: CDR1 SGDLS, CDR2 YYNGEE. V was cut by 0 bases and J by 0 bases, with 8 bases left in between. The CDR3 nucleotides are TGTGCCAGCAGCGTAGACGCCAGAAGCACAGATACGCAGTATTTT. Amino acid sequence: CASSVDARSTDTQYF. Complete variable domain (other parts from reference TRBV9 and TRBJ2-3): DSGVTQTPKHLITATGQRVTLRCSPRSGDLSVYWYQQSLDQGLQFLIQYYNGEERAKGNILERFSAQQFPDLHSELNLSSLELGDSALYFCASSVDARSTDTQYFGPGTRLTVL.

This clone is a singleton in its sample. The V and J genes are TRBV5-1 and TRBJ2-2, with 10 bases lining up with TRBD2. The CDR3 loop spans 16 amino acids. CDR1 SGHRS and CDR2 YFSETQ come from the germline V gene. V lost 4 bases to trimming and J lost 9 bases; unmatched junction nucleotides: 12. DNA for the CDR3: TGCGCCAGCAGCCTAGAAGGGACTAGCGTCGCGCGGGAGCTGTTTTTT. Amino acid sequence: CASSLEGTSVARELFF. The entire variable domain, with the rest obtained from reference TRBV5-1 and TRBJ2-2, is as follows: KAGVTQTPRYLIKTRGQQVTLSCSPISGHRSVSWYQQTPGQGLQFLFEYFSETQRNKGNFPGRFSGRQFSNSRSEMNVSTLELGDSALYLCASSLEGTSVARELFFGEGSRLTVL.

The V call is TRBV4-2, the J call TRBJ1-2; no clear D. The CDR3 spans 16 residues. The germline gives CDR1 LGHNA, CDR2 YNFKEQ. Trimming stripped 1 base from V and 4 bases from J, with 16 bases between. The CDR3 DNA sequence: TGTGCCAGCAGCCAAGGAGGTGAGACAACGCTCTATGGCTACACCTTC. Translation: CASSQGGETTLYGYTF.

This clone was counted a single time. CDR3 protein: CASGKSPDTQYF. The CDR3 DNA reads TGTGCCAGCGGCAAGTCTCCGGATACGCAGTATTTT. The chain recombines TRBV5-6 with TRBJ2-3; D unresolved. Germline V gene data show CDR1 as SGHDT and CDR2 as YYEEEE. Trimming removed 7 bases at V and 6 bases at J, with 12 bases between. This CDR3 has 12 amino acids. Together with reference TRBV5-6 and TRBJ2-3, the CDR3 gives the full variable domain: DAGVTQSPTHLIKTRGQQVTLRCSPKSGHDTVSWYQQALGQGPQFIFQYYEEEERQRGNFPDRFSGHQFPNYSSELNVNALLLGDSALYLCASGKSPDTQYFGPGTRLTVL.

CDR3 bases: TGTGCCAGCAGTGGGGGACTAGCGGGAGAAGGCACAGATACGCAGTATTTT. Amino acid sequence: CASSGGLAGEGTDTQYF. V is TRBV2 and J is TRBJ2-3, with 14 bases fitting TRBD2. With V trimmed by 4 bases and J by 1 base, 4 bases remained unmatched. The CDR3 is 17 amino acids. The germline gives CDR1 SNHLY, CDR2 FYNNEI.

The rearrangement uses TRBV7-9 and TRBJ1-4; D remains ambiguous. This CDR3 spans 14 amino acids. V was clipped by 1 base and J by 0 bases, with 3 bases between them. Germline V gives CDR1 SEHNR, CDR2 FQNEAQ (reference sequence). The CDR3 is CASSLGSTNEKLFF. CDR3 nucleotides: TGTGCCAGCAGCTTAGGGTCAACTAATGAAAAACTGTTTTTT.

Notes on this clone: The sample has other DNA sequences that encode this CDR3 too. The chain couples TRBV5-1 to TRBJ2-5; 7 nucleotides agree with TRBD1. Looked up from germline, CDR1 is SGHRS and CDR2 is YFSETQ. V lost 3 bases, J lost 3 bases, and 8 bases stayed unmatched. This CDR3 has 15 amino acids. The DNA of the CDR3 is TGCGCCAGCAGCTCGACTGGGACAGCAGAAGAGACCCAGTACTTC. Amino acid sequence: CASSSTGTAEETQYF.

This chain joins TRBV5-1 and TRBJ2-3; TRBD1 agrees at 10 bases. The trim removed 4 bases at V and 6 bases at J, leaving 11 bases unmatched. In germline, CDR1 is SGHRS, CDR2 YFSETQ. This CDR3 comprises 16 residues. CDR3 nucleotides: TGCGCCAGCAGCCCTTACCCGGGACAGGGGAGGGATACGCAGTATTTT. Its protein product is CASSPYPGQGRDTQYF.

Concerning this clone: Different DNA sequences within this sample yield the same CDR3. The genes are TRBV29-1 and TRBJ1-4; 9 nucleotides align to TRBD1. There are 14 residues in the CDR3. Trimming took 7 bases from V and 5 from J; bases not matched to a gene: 8. The germline V gene encodes CDR1 SQVTM and CDR2 ANQGSEA. The CDR3 spells CSAGRTGGNEKLFF. CDR3 sequence (DNA): TGCAGCGCCGGAAGAACAGGGGGCAATGAAAAACTGTTTTTT.